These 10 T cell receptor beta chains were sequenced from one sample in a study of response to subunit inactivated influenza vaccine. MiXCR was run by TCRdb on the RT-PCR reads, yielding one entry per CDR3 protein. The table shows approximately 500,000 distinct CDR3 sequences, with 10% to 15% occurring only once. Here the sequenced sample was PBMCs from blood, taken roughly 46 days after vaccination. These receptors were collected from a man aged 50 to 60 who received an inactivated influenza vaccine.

The CDR3 DNA sequence: TGTGCCAGCAGCTTGTCAACCGGGACAGGAGAATATCCCCAGCATTTT. Amino acid sequence: CASSLSTGTGEYPQHF. This sequence joins TRBV5-5 and TRBJ1-5; 8 bases line up with TRBD1. Germline V lookup: CDR1 SGHKS, CDR2 YYEKEE (reference sequence). This CDR3 region has 16 residues. The ends lost 1 base at V and 10 bases at J; junction bases unmatched: 13.

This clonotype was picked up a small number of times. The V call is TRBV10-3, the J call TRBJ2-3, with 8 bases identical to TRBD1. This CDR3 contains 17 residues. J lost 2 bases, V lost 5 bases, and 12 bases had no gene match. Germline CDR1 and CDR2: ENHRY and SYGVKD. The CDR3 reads CAISPRQGLKTTDTQYF. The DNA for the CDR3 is TGTGCCATCAGTCCCAGACAGGGGCTTAAAACCACAGATACGCAGTATTTT.

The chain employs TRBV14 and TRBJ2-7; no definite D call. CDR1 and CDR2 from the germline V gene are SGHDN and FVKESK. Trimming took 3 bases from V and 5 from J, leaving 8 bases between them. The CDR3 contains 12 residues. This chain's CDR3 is CASSQEIHEQYF. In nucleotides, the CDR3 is TGTGCCAGCAGCCAGGAGATCCACGAGCAGTACTTC.

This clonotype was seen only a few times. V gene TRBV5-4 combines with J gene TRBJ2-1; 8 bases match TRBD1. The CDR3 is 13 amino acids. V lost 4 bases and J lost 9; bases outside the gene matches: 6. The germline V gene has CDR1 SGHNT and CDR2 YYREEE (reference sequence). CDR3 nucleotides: TGTGCCAGCAGCGCTACAGGGGGAGGTGAGCAGTTCTTC. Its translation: CASSATGGGEQFF.

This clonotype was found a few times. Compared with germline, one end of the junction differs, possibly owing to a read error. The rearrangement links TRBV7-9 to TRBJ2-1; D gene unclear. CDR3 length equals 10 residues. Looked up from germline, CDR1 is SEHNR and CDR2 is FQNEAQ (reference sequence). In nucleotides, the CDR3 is TGTGCCAGCAGCGATAGGGCGAGTCACTTC. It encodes CASSDRASHF. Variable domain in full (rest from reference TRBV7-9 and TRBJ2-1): DTGVSQNPRHKITKRGQNVTFRCDPISEHNRLYWYRQTLGQGPEFLTYFQNEAQLEKSRLLSDRFSAERPKGSFSTLEIQRTEQGDSAMYLCASSDRASHFGPGTRLTVL.

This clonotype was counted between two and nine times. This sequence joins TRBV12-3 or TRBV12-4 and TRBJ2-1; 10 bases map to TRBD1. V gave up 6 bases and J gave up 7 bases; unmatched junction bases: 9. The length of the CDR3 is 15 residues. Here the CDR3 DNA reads TGTGCCAGCAGCTCCGGGACAGGGGTTAGGAATGAGCAGTTCTTC. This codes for CASSSGTGVRNEQFF.

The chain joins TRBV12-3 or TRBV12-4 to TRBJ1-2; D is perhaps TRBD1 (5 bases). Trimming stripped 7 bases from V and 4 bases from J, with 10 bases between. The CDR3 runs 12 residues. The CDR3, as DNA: TGTGCCAGCACCCCGGGGCTCTATGGCTACACCTTC. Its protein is CASTPGLYGYTF.

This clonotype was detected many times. CDR3 protein: CASSPTPGDTQYF. The CDR3 bases are TGTGCCAGCTCACCCACTCCCGGGGATACGCAGTATTTT. This chain joins TRBV18 and TRBJ2-3; D gene unclear. CDR3 length: 13 residues. The V gene lost 3 bases and the J gene lost 6 bases, with 10 bases spanning the gap. The V gene's germline CDR1 is KGHSH and CDR2 LQKENI.

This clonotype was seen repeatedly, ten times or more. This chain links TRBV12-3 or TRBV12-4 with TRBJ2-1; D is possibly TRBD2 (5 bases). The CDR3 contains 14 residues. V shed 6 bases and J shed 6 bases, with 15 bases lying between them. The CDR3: CASRTSSFPNEQFF. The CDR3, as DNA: TGTGCCAGCAGAACTAGTTCATTCCCCAATGAGCAGTTCTTC.

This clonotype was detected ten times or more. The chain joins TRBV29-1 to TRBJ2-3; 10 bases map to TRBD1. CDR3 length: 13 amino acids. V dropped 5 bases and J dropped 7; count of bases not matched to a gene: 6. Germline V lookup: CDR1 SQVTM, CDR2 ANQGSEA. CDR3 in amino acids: CSVSGTGAYTQYF. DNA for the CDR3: TGCAGCGTTTCCGGGACAGGGGCGTATACGCAGTATTTT.